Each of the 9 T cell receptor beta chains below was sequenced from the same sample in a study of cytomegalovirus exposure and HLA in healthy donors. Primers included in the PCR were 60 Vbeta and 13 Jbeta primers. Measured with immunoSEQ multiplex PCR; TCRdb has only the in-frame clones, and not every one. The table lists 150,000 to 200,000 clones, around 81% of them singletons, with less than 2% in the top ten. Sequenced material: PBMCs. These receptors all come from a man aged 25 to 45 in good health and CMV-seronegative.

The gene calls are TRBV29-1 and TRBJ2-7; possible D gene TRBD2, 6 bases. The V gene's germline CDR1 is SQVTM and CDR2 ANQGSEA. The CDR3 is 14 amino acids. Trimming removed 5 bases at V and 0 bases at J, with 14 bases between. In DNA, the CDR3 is TGCAGCGTTCCCGACCAGACTAGCTCCTACGAGCAGTACTTC. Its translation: CSVPDQTSSYEQYF.

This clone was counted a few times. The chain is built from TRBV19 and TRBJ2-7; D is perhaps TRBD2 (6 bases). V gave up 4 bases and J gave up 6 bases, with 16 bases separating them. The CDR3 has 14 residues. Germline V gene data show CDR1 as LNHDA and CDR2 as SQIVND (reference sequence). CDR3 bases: TGTGCCAGTAGTACGGGCGGGATGAGTGTCGAGCAGTACTTC. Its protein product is CASSTGGMSVEQYF.

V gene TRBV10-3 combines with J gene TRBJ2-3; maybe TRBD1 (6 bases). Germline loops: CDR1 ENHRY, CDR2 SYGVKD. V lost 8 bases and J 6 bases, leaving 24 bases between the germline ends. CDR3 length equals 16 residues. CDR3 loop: CAIGDTGAGALDTQYF. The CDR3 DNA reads TGTGCCATCGGGGACACCGGGGCAGGGGCGCTGGATACGCAGTATTTT.

The CDR3 region has the DNA TGCGCCAGCACCCGGACAGGGGCCCCCTACGAGCAGTACTTC. Protein product: CASTRTGAPYEQYF. The chain recombines TRBV5-1 with TRBJ2-7, with TRBD1 matching over 9 bases. V was pared by 6 bases and J by 2 bases, with 6 bases of the junction left unmatched. The germline V gene has CDR1 SGHRS and CDR2 YFSETQ. The CDR3 totals 14 residues. Supplemented by reference TRBV5-1 and TRBJ2-7, the full variable domain reads KAGVTQTPRYLIKTRGQQVTLSCSPISGHRSVSWYQQTPGQGLQFLFEYFSETQRNKGNFPGRFSGRQFSNSRSEMNVSTLELGDSALYLCASTRTGAPYEQYFGPGTRLTVT.

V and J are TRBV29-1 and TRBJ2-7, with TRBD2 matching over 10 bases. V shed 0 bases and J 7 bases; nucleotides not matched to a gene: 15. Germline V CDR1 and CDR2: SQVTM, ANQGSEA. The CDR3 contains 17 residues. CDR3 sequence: CSVEDPHNLAGVGEQYF. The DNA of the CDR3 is TGCAGCGTTGAAGACCCCCACAACCTAGCGGGAGTGGGAGAGCAGTACTTC.

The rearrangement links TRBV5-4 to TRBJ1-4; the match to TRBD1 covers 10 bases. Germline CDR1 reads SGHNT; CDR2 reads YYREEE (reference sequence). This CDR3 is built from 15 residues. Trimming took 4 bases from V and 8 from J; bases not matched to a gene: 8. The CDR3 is CASSTRQGASEKLFF. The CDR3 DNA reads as TGTGCCAGCAGCACACGACAGGGGGCTAGCGAAAAACTGTTTTTT.

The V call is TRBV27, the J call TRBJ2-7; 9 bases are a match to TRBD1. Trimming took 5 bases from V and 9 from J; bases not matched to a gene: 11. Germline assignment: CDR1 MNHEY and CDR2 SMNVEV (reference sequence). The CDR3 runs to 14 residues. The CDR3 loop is CASSATGGAGLQYF. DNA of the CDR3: TGTGCCAGCAGTGCCACAGGGGGCGCAGGGTTGCAGTACTTC.

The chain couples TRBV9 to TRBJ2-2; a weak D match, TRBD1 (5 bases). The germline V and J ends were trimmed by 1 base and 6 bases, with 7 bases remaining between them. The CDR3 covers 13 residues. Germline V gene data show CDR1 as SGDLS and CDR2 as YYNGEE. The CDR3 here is CASSVSGSGELFF. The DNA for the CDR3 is TGTGCCAGCAGCGTATCAGGGTCCGGGGAGCTGTTTTTT. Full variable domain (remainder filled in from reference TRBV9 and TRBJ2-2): DSGVTQTPKHLITATGQRVTLRCSPRSGDLSVYWYQQSLDQGLQFLIQYYNGEERAKGNILERFSAQQFPDLHSELNLSSLELGDSALYFCASSVSGSGELFFGEGSRLTVL.

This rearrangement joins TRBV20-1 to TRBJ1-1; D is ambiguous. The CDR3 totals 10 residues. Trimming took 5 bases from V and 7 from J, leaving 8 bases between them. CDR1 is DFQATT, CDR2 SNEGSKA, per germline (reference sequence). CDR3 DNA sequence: TGCAGTGCTCGGGAAAATGAAGCTTTCTTT. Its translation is CSARENEAFF.